This T cell receptor beta chain was sequenced in a study of cytomegalovirus exposure and HLA in healthy donors. Findings and caveats of the study: Earlier findings revealed that most TCR beta V segments proved productive either about 87% or about 30% of the time.

CDR1 and CDR2 from the germline V gene are SGDLS and YYNGEE. This CDR3 region has 15 residues. This clone was observed a few times. Its antigen is still unknown. A junction end diverges from the germline sequence, so it may reflect a read error. The PCR contained 60 Vbeta and 13 Jbeta primers. The protocol was immunoSEQ multiplex PCR, while the TCRdb copy is restricted to in-frame clones and leaves out a portion. The table records around 220,000 clones, 60% to 85% of them present only once. This sequence joins TRBV9 and TRBJ1-6, with a possible D match to TRBD1 (5 bases). The sequence came from a man between 35 and 55 years old in good health and CMV-seronegative. Input material: PBMCs. CDR3 residues: CASRFRDSHNSPLHF. CDR3 bases: TGTGCCAGCAGATTTCGGGACTCCCATAATTCACCCCTCCACTTT.